The rows below give T cell receptor beta chains drawn from one sample of a study of cytomegalovirus exposure and HLA in healthy donors. TCRdb's table, derived via immunoSEQ multiplex PCR, lists solely in-frame clones and lacks some. The sample includes 160,000 or so clones, roughly 79% of them seen just once. Sequences were obtained from PBMCs. The source is a man between 18 and 35 years old in good health and CMV-seropositive. Both conserved end residues are trimmed from each CDR3. Fields, in order: CDR3 protein, V gene, J gene.

ASSSRTGTDTQY	TRBV28	TRBJ2-3
ATSRVPGQKVYEQY	TRBV15	TRBJ2-7
ASSYRTSGYNEQF	TRBV13	TRBJ2-1
ASSVDGLSGTEAF	TRBV9	TRBJ1-1
ASSLGTGSYEQY	TRBV7-6	.
ASSLVSGPSRGADTQY	TRBV7-6	TRBJ2-3
ASSLLVSGRAAGELF	TRBV27	TRBJ2-2
ASSYGGIHEQY	TRBV6-5	.
ASTNVGLYNEKLF	TRBV2	TRBJ1-4
ASSPRTRQPYEQY	TRBV18	TRBJ2-7
AISESKGTYNTEAF	TRBV10-3	TRBJ1-1
ASSPGFEGGSRGNQPQH	TRBV7-9	TRBJ1-5
ASSLTSGRGGSYNEQF	TRBV9	TRBJ2-1
ASSLGLAGGTDTQY	TRBV5-1	TRBJ2-3
ASSLGTINTGELF	TRBV5-1	TRBJ2-2
ATPPGDSRNQPQH	TRBV10-2	TRBJ1-5
ASTGLVGKNEQF	TRBV5-1	TRBJ2-1
SVLGQGPYEQY	TRBV29-1	TRBJ2-7
ASSPRQSTYEQY	TRBV5-1	TRBJ2-7
SVEEGGQGTNYGYT	TRBV29-1	TRBJ1-2
ASSFSGRATDTQY	TRBV27	TRBJ2-3
SVVTPGQRYEQY	TRBV29-1	TRBJ2-7
ASSFVPSSYEQY	TRBV27	TRBJ2-7
ASSPDSSGTEAF	TRBV7-8	TRBJ1-1
AWGGGLSSSYEQY	TRBV30	TRBJ2-7
ASSQGRGGETQY	TRBV4-2	TRBJ2-5
ASSSGTGFSDEQF	TRBV9	TRBJ2-1
ASSQDQGESEQF	TRBV4-3	TRBJ2-1
ASRAGQNYGYT	TRBV2	TRBJ1-2
AWGDSGNTIY	TRBV30	TRBJ1-3
ASSNGGALNEQF	TRBV9	TRBJ2-1
ASSFGMNEQF	TRBV27	TRBJ2-1
ASSFGTGASGNTIY	TRBV5-6	TRBJ1-3
ASSPGTGGYEQY	TRBV5-6	TRBJ2-7
ASSMTGVNTEAF	TRBV19	TRBJ1-1
ASSFLGSDTDTQY	TRBV28	TRBJ2-3
ASSPMGREETQY	TRBV5-1	TRBJ2-5
ASTTGGETEAF	TRBV6-6	TRBJ1-1
SVAGGQFSPYEQY	TRBV29-1	TRBJ2-7
ASREPLGTGTSYGYT	TRBV28	TRBJ1-2
ASSQHSGGSAKNIQY	TRBV4-3	TRBJ2-4
ASSFFLDSQVEPQH	TRBV5-5	TRBJ1-5
ASPSSRAGNTIY	TRBV2	TRBJ1-3
ASSEGQGGQETQY	TRBV6-4	TRBJ2-5
ASSFELRTGSEELF	TRBV5-1	TRBJ1-4
ASNRKWGGTDTQY	TRBV9	TRBJ2-3
ASSSLSYTEAF	TRBV7-2	TRBJ1-1
ASTLEGAGANVLT	TRBV2	TRBJ2-6
SVGDLNTIY	TRBV29-1	TRBJ1-3